This TCR beta chain was retrieved from a study of a mutant IDH1 vaccine in newly diagnosed glioma. Study context: Mean patient age was about 40 years; 62.5% were male and around 40% female.

As for time point: week 47, end of study. Doses consisted of 300 ug of mutant IDH1 20-mer peptide each, paired with topical imiquimod. The V gene's germline CDR1 is SGHDT and CDR2 YYEEEE. The CDR3 extends over 11 amino acids. V lost 0 bases, J lost 10 bases, and 7 bases lay in between. Profiled with immunoSEQ multiplex PCR; TCRdb holds only in-frame clones, not every one. Among about 55,000 clones listed, 70% to 85% were seen once. Of note for this clone: As yet, its antigen is unknown.

The material sequenced was PBMCs, taken from a glioma patient whose treatment included an IDH1 peptide vaccine. The V gene is TRBV5-6, the J gene TRBJ1-2; D not certain. The TCR originated in a woman between 40 and 55 years old with glioma. Some clones in this sample may be carry-over from other donors' samples. This CDR3 is CASSLGALYTF. The CDR3 coding sequence is TGTGCCAGCAGCTTGGGGGCCCTCTACACCTTC. Looking up the rest from reference TRBV5-6 and TRBJ1-2 gives the full variable domain: DAGVTQSPTHLIKTRGQQVTLRCSPKSGHDTVSWYQQALGQGPQFIFQYYEEEERQRGNFPDRFSGHQFPNYSSELNVNALLLGDSALYLCASSLGALYTFGSGTRLTVV.